Listed below are T cell receptor beta chains from one sample, sequenced in a study of T cell responses to AZD1222 COVID-19 vaccine. Generated by immunoSEQ multiplex PCR, the TCRdb table keeps only in-frame clones and is missing some. This table holds more than 110,000 clones, 92% found once. The sequencing used peripheral blood, collected 28 days after the second AZD1222 dose. The receptors shown here come from an adult who received the AZD1222 COVID-19 vaccine. The CDR3 runs from the conserved cysteine through the conserved F or W. Each record gives: J gene, V gene, clone size, D gene, CDR3 DNA, CDR3 protein. D genes are given only for firm matches. A clone size is listed for some rows: how often the clone was seen (once, few, many), or a class if it is expanded.

j_call: TRBJ2-1; v_call: TRBV10-3; clone_size: .; d_call: TRBD2; cdr3_nt: TGTGCCATCACTAGGGGACTAGCGGGAGTGGGCGAGCAGTTCTTC; cdr3_aa: CAITRGLAGVGEQFF
j_call: TRBJ1-5; v_call: TRBV5-6; clone_size: .; d_call: TRBD1; cdr3_nt: TGTGCCAGCAGCTGGACAGGGGATCGTCAGCCCCAGCATTTT; cdr3_aa: CASSWTGDRQPQHF
j_call: TRBJ2-5; v_call: TRBV12-3/TRBV12-4; clone_size: .; d_call: .; cdr3_nt: TGTGCCAGCAGTGGGGAGGTGGAGACCCAGTACTTC; cdr3_aa: CASSGEVETQYF
j_call: TRBJ2-1; v_call: TRBV9; clone_size: .; d_call: TRBD2; cdr3_nt: TGTGCCAGCAGCGTAGATATAGCGGGAGAGCATAGGGAGGAGTTCTTC; cdr3_aa: CASSVDIAGEHREEFF
j_call: TRBJ1-2; v_call: TRBV29-1; clone_size: .; d_call: .; cdr3_nt: TGCAGCGTTGGGGCCGGGGCCCGTGGGTACTATGGCTACACCTTC; cdr3_aa: CSVGAGARGYYGYTF
j_call: TRBJ1-2; v_call: TRBV19; clone_size: .; d_call: .; cdr3_nt: TGTGCCAGTACCCCCGTTGAGCGGGACTATGGCTACACCTTC; cdr3_aa: CASTPVERDYGYTF
j_call: TRBJ2-3; v_call: TRBV19; clone_size: .; d_call: .; cdr3_nt: TGTGCCAGTAGAACGACTAGGTCGAGTGATACGCAGTATTTT; cdr3_aa: CASRTTRSSDTQYF
j_call: TRBJ1-2; v_call: TRBV5-5; clone_size: once; d_call: .; cdr3_nt: TGTGCCAGCAGCTTGCTGGGGCTGTTCTATGGCTACACCTTC; cdr3_aa: CASSLLGLFYGYTF
j_call: TRBJ1-1; v_call: TRBV19; clone_size: .; d_call: .; cdr3_nt: TGTGCCAGTAGTGTCCGGGGTCACACTGAAGCTTTCTTT; cdr3_aa: CASSVRGHTEAFF
j_call: TRBJ2-1; v_call: TRBV19; clone_size: .; d_call: TRBD1; cdr3_nt: TGTGCCAGTTCCGGGACAGGGTTTCTGGGGGAGCAGTTCTTC; cdr3_aa: CASSGTGFLGEQFF
j_call: TRBJ2-5; v_call: TRBV15; clone_size: few; d_call: TRBD2; cdr3_nt: TGTGCCACCAGCAGAAAGGCTAGCGGCAGACGGGGAGAGACCCAGTACTTC; cdr3_aa: CATSRKASGRRGETQYF
j_call: TRBJ2-7; v_call: TRBV11-2; clone_size: .; d_call: TRBD2; cdr3_nt: TGTGCCAGCAGCTTTCTAGCGGGAGAGGGGTACGAGCAGTACTTC; cdr3_aa: CASSFLAGEGYEQYF
j_call: TRBJ2-2; v_call: TRBV7-6; clone_size: .; d_call: TRBD2; cdr3_nt: TGTGCCAGCAGCTGGGCGGCGGCTAGCGGGAGCAAAGGGGAGCTGTTTTTT; cdr3_aa: CASSWAAASGSKGELFF
j_call: TRBJ2-7; v_call: TRBV4-2; clone_size: .; d_call: .; cdr3_nt: TGTGCCAGCAGCCAAGAGCGGGAACATCCCTCTCACGAGCAGTACTTC; cdr3_aa: CASSQEREHPSHEQYF
j_call: TRBJ2-3; v_call: TRBV29-1; clone_size: .; d_call: .; cdr3_nt: TGCAGCGTTATGGCCACCAGCGGGAGCACAGATACGCAGTATTTT; cdr3_aa: CSVMATSGSTDTQYF
j_call: TRBJ1-1; v_call: TRBV19; clone_size: .; d_call: .; cdr3_nt: TGTGCCAGTAGTATCCAGGGAACGGCTTACACTGAAGCTTTCTTT; cdr3_aa: CASSIQGTAYTEAFF
j_call: TRBJ1-6; v_call: TRBV5-1; clone_size: .; d_call: .; cdr3_nt: TGCGCCAGCAGCTTCCGGGTGGATTCACCCCTCCACTTT; cdr3_aa: CASSFRVDSPLHF
j_call: TRBJ2-2; v_call: TRBV2; clone_size: once; d_call: .; cdr3_nt: TGTGCCAGCAGCGCCAAAGCGGGCGTAGGGGAGCTGTTTTTT; cdr3_aa: CASSAKAGVGELFF
j_call: TRBJ1-1; v_call: TRBV15; clone_size: .; d_call: .; cdr3_nt: TGTGCCACCAGCAGAGATTTGAGGAACACTGAAGCTTTCTTT; cdr3_aa: CATSRDLRNTEAFF
j_call: TRBJ2-6; v_call: TRBV19; clone_size: .; d_call: .; cdr3_nt: TGTGCCAGTAGTCCGAACGGTGGCTCTGGGGCCAACGTCCTGACTTTC; cdr3_aa: CASSPNGGSGANVLTF
j_call: TRBJ2-2; v_call: TRBV4-1; clone_size: .; d_call: .; cdr3_nt: TGCGCCAGCAGCCAAGACTCTGCGGGTAGGGAAACCGGGGAGCTGTTTTTT; cdr3_aa: CASSQDSAGRETGELFF
j_call: TRBJ1-4; v_call: TRBV4-2; clone_size: .; d_call: .; cdr3_nt: TGTGCCAGCAGCCAAGCAATGGGTGACGAAAAACTGTTTTTT; cdr3_aa: CASSQAMGDEKLFF
j_call: TRBJ1-1; v_call: TRBV19; clone_size: .; d_call: .; cdr3_nt: TGTGCCAGTAGGTTGGCGGGGGCTTGGACTGAAGCTTTCTTT; cdr3_aa: CASRLAGAWTEAFF
j_call: TRBJ2-1; v_call: TRBV19; clone_size: .; d_call: TRBD2; cdr3_nt: TGTGCCAGTAGTGGCTCCGGGACTAGCGGGCGGAATGAGCAGTTCTTC; cdr3_aa: CASSGSGTSGRNEQFF
j_call: TRBJ2-1; v_call: TRBV15; clone_size: .; d_call: TRBD2; cdr3_nt: TGTGCCACCAGCCCGCGCACTAGCGGCAATGAGCAGTTCTTC; cdr3_aa: CATSPRTSGNEQFF
j_call: TRBJ2-3; v_call: TRBV6-5; clone_size: .; d_call: .; cdr3_nt: TGTGCCAGCCGGGCTAGCGTTATTAGCACAGATACGCAGTATTTT; cdr3_aa: CASRASVISTDTQYF
j_call: TRBJ1-1; v_call: TRBV10-2; clone_size: .; d_call: .; cdr3_nt: TGCGCCAGCAGTGAGTCGTGGGGCCATCTGAACACTGAAGCTTTCTTT; cdr3_aa: CASSESWGHLNTEAFF
j_call: TRBJ2-5; v_call: TRBV11-3; clone_size: .; d_call: .; cdr3_nt: TGTGCCAGCAGCTCAGAACAAGGAGGGACCCAGTACTTC; cdr3_aa: CASSSEQGGTQYF
j_call: TRBJ1-3; v_call: TRBV19; clone_size: few; d_call: TRBD1; cdr3_nt: TGTGCCAGTAGCGTGGGACAGACCGGAAACACCATATATTTT; cdr3_aa: CASSVGQTGNTIYF
j_call: TRBJ1-4; v_call: TRBV2; clone_size: .; d_call: .; cdr3_nt: TGTGCCAGCAGCTTAAGGCAGACTGACACTAATGAAAAACTGTTTTTT; cdr3_aa: CASSLRQTDTNEKLFF